This T cell receptor (beta chain) was retrieved from a study of T cell responses to AZD1222 COVID-19 vaccine. Whole-study findings and limits: The CD4 TCRs associated with vaccination extended across spike and predominated at 160-218 and 743-854. Donors were largely white British and mainly female; clonal diversity was possibly underestimated. Compared with day 0, the breadth and depth of the Spike-specific TCR repertoire rose significantly after two doses of AZD1222. AZD1222 recipients seropositive at baseline numbered only five to seven.

Here immunoSEQ multiplex PCR was the method, and the copy in TCRdb shows in-frame clones only, minus some. The sample has roughly 96,000 clones, nearly 90% seen once. For this clone: Its antigen is still unknown.

This specimen consisted of peripheral blood, obtained on day 0 of AZD1222 vaccination. The receptor was derived from an adult in good health.

The CDR3 reads CASSLFHEQFF. CDR3 nucleotides: TGTGCCAGCAGTTTATTCCATGAGCAGTTCTTC. The chain combines TRBV27 with TRBJ2-1; D remains ambiguous. The CDR3 runs to 11 residues. Germline CDR1 reads MNHEY; CDR2 reads SMNVEV (reference sequence). Trimming left V 1 base short and J 8 bases short, with 3 bases between.